This note documents a single T cell receptor beta chain sequence. Its antigen is unknown. No per-base quality is available; no much larger clone lies one base away. The CDR1 and CDR2 encoded by the germline V gene are SGHTA and FQGNSA. The CDR3 contains 18 residues, cysteine and phenylalanine counted. The DNA shown is the 54-base CDR3, in frame from base 1. Trimming takes 5 bases off V and 3 bases off J; junction bases not matched to a gene: 17. The data are from a study of glioma-infiltrating T cells after dendritic cell vaccination (dated by TCRdb to 2016 to 2017). Some background on the complete study: The cohort comprised approximately 15 glioblastoma patients from Phase I and II dendritic cell vaccination trials, 9 newly diagnosed and 6 with recurrent disease. Survival after dendritic cell vaccination was correlated with TCR sequencing metrics, including TIL content and tumor-blood repertoire overlap. Tumor-infiltrating lymphocyte content was quantified and tumor and blood repertoires were compared in dendritic cell-vaccinated glioblastoma patients by deep sequencing of TCR beta CDR3 regions. Each patient was given three intradermal dendritic cell vaccine injections, spaced two weeks apart, in the arm below the axilla. The vaccine consisted of monocyte-derived dendritic cells cultured seven days with IL-4 and GM-CSF, then pulsed overnight with autologous tumor lysate. Between about 2003 and 2012, patients were given autologous tumor lysate-pulsed dendritic cell vaccination.

The immunoSEQ assay amplified TCRB CDR3 regions from about 2 micrograms of genomic DNA, or from all available DNA when less than that amount was available. Multiplex PCR used 60 forward primers for TCR V beta segments and 13 reverse primers for J beta segments. To estimate the number of reads per starting template, synthetic control templates were added to each sample at limiting dilution. Reads of 87 bp were generated by sequencing on the Illumina HiSeq System. Regarding the original processing steps: To remove PCR and sequencing errors, closely related sequences were merged with a nearest neighbor algorithm. TCR overlap was measured as the percentage of unique tumor TCR beta sequences that were also present in the peripheral blood of the same patient. This immuneACCESS table, as held by TCRdb, lists in-frame sequences with V and J called but not all clones. Of the missing ones, under half trace to an unresolved V gene in checked studies; the others have no known cause. V and J calls and clone size are copied from that table; D and trimming were computed from the DNA. The sample profile shows 50,000 to 75,000 clones; more than 75% of them were found once. The ten largest clones add up to about 8.1% of the sample.

Beyond this particular receptor, the publication reports: The cohort was small and heterogeneous, with few patients having full blood and tumor sets and even fewer initial-recurrent tumor pairs. After dendritic cell vaccination, a higher estimated pretreatment TIL content predicted longer time to progression and longer overall survival. The three-group TCR overlap response model was described as speculative and requiring prospective validation. TCR clonality showed no direct relationship with survival, which suggests that a diverse polyclonal response may matter.

What the time point label conveys for this sample: after dendritic cell vaccination, including at tumor progression/relapse. Patients were selected on the basis of adequate residual fresh-frozen tumor tissue and more than two years of available survival data. An isocitrate dehydrogenase mutation was not carried by any of the glioblastoma patients, although molecular status was otherwise variable. PBMC were collected before vaccination, two weeks after the third vaccination, and at tumor progression if progression occurred. Genomic DNA was extracted with the Qiagen DNeasy Blood extraction Kit. The receptor chain draws on TRBV7-2 and TRBJ1-2; the central 8 bases match TRBD1. Here the sequenced sample was blood, taken after dendritic cell vaccination. The clonotype comes from a human donor with glioblastoma. CDR3 protein: CASSPLRDRRLEDYGYTF. In nucleotides, the sequence is TGTGCCAGCAGCCCCCTCCGGGACAGGAGATTAGAGGACTATGGCTACACCTTC.